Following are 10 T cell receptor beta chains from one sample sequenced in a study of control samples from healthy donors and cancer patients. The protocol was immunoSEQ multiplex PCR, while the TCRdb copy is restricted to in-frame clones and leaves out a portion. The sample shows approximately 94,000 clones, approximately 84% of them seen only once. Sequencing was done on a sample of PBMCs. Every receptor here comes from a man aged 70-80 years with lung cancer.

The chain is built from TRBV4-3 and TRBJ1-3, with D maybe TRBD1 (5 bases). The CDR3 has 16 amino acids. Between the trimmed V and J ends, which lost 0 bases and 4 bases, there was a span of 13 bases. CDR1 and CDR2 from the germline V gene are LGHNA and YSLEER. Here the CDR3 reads CASSQDLEGRGNTIYF. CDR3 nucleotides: TGCGCCAGCAGCCAAGATCTGGAGGGGAGGGGAAACACCATATATTTT.

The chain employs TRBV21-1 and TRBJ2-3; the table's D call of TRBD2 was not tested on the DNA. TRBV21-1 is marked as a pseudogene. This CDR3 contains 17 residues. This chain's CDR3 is CARSGRGGYTFTDTQYF. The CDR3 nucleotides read TGTGCCAGATCCGGGAGGGGGGGATACACCTTCACAGATACGCAGTATTTT.

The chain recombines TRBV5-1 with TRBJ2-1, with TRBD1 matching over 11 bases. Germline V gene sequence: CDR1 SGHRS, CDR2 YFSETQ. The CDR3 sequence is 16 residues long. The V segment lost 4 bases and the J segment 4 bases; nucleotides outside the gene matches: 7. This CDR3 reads CASSPQDRGLYNEQFF. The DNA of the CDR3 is TGCGCCAGCAGCCCACAGGACAGGGGGCTTTACAATGAGCAGTTCTTC.

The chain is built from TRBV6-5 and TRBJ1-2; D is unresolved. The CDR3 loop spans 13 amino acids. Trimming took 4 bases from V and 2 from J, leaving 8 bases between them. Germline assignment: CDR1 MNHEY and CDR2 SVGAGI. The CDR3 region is CASSSQLNYGYTF. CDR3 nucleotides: TGTGCCAGCAGTTCCCAATTAAACTATGGCTACACCTTC.

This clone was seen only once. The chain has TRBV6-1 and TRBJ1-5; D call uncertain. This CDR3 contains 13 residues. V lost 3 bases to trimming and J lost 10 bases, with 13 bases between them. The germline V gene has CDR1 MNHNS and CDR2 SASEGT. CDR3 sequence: CASSDRNPLPQHF. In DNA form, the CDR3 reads TGTGCCAGCAGTGACCGAAACCCACTTCCCCAGCATTTT.

For the CDR3, the DNA is TGTGCCAGCAGCGTAGCCACAGGGGACTACGAGCAGTACTTC. Encoded protein: CASSVATGDYEQYF. J is TRBJ2-7 and V is TRBV9; 7 nucleotides align to TRBD1. There are 14 residues in the CDR3. Trimming at V came to 0 bases and at J to 3 bases, leaving 3 bases not matched to a gene. Germline-derived CDR1 and CDR2 are SGDLS and YYNGEE.

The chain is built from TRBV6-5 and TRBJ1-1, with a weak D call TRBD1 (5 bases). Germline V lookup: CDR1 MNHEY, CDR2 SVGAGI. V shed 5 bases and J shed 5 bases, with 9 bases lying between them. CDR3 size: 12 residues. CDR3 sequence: CASSRQNTEAFF. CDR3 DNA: TGTGCCAGCAGTCGACAGAATACTGAAGCTTTCTTT.

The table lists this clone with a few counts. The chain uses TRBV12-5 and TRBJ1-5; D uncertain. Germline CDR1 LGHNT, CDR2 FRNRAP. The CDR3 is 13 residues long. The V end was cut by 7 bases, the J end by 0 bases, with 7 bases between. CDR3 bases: TGTGCTAGTGCCATGAATAGCAATCAGCCCCAGCATTTT. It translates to CASAMNSNQPQHF. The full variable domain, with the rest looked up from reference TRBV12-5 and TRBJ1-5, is DARVTQTPRHKVTEMGQEVTMRCQPILGHNTVFWYRQTMMQGLELLAYFRNRAPLDDSGMPKDRFSAEMPDATLATLKIQPSEPRDSAVYFCASAMNSNQPQHFGDGTRLSIL.

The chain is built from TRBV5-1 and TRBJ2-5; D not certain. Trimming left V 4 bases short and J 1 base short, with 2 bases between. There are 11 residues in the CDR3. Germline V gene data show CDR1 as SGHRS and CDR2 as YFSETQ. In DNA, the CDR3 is TGCGCCAGCAGCGCCCAAGAGACCCAGTACTTC. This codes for CASSAQETQYF.

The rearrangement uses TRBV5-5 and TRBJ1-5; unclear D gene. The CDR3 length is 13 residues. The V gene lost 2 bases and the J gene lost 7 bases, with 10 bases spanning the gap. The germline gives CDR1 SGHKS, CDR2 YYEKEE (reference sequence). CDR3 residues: CASSFETWQPQHF. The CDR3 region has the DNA TGTGCCAGCAGCTTCGAAACCTGGCAGCCCCAGCATTTT.